This paragraph reports one T cell receptor (beta chain). Under the authors' procedure: Reference gene primer amplification yielded estimated nucleated cell counts. Repertoires were generated with immunoSEQ multiplex PCR, while TCRdb's copy carries only in-frame clones and drops some. That table gives V, J and clone size, and the DNA gave D and trimming. The table lists about 27,000 clones, around nine tenths of them singletons, with 16% in the top ten. The sample belongs to a study of blood T cell repertoires in COVID-19. At the level of the study: Both acute and convalescent COVID-19 samples were obtained from the United States, Italy and Spain. Sources were T cells, B-cell-depleted T cells, or PBMCs; the material itself was cDNA or gDNA.

This TCR was recovered from a human donor with active COVID-19. The donor label of this sample is uncertain. The sequenced sample consisted of peripheral blood.

The CDR3 DNA sequence: TGTGCCAGCAGTTACGGGGGAGGGGAGACGGATACGCAGTATTTT. Its protein product is CASSYGGGETDTQYF. This sequence joins TRBV6-5 and TRBJ2-3, with 7 bases lining up with TRBD2. This CDR3 comprises 15 residues. Trimming at V came to 2 bases and at J to 6 bases, leaving 8 bases not matched to a gene. Germline-derived CDR1 and CDR2 are MNHEY and SVGAGI.